Following are 28 T cell receptor beta chains from one sample sequenced in a study of blood T cell repertoires in COVID-19 (dated by TCRdb to the early 2020s). The library was obtained by the immunoSEQ multiplex PCR assay. TCRdb holds this immuneACCESS table with in-frame rearrangements only. Some clones are missing; in checked studies, unresolved V genes explain under half, and the rest has no known cause. This sample lists about 180,000 clones; about 87% were detected once. Together, the top ten hold approximately 4% of the sample. The sequenced material came from peripheral blood. Receptors originate from a young woman with acute or convalescent COVID-19.

This clone has a handful of counts. The chain uses TRBV10-3 and TRBJ1-4; D not resolved. V dropped 6 bases and J dropped 5 bases, with 13 bases sitting between them. The CDR3 covers 14 residues. Germline CDR1 ENHRY, CDR2 SYGVKD. CDR3 loop: CAIRRAGSNEKLFF. The CDR3 region has the DNA TGTGCCATCAGGAGGGCGGGATCAAATGAAAAACTGTTTTTT.

The V call is TRBV6-1, the J call TRBJ2-7; 7 bases match TRBD1. The length of the CDR3 is 15 residues. Unmatched junction bases numbered 7, after V lost 3 bases and J lost 2 bases. Germline CDR1 is MNHNS and CDR2 is SASEGT. Here the CDR3 reads CASSEMGTVTYEQYF. The CDR3 region has the DNA TGTGCCAGCAGTGAGATGGGGACAGTTACCTACGAGCAGTACTTC.

J is TRBJ1-1 and V is TRBV12-3 or TRBV12-4; D call uncertain. The CDR3 has 13 amino acids. The ends were cut back, 6 bases at V and 11 bases at J, with 19 bases in the middle. CDR3 sequence (DNA): TGTGCCAGCAGAGAACTAGGTGCTGGGAGGGCTTTCTTT. This translates into CASRELGAGRAFF.

This sequence joins TRBV29-1 and TRBJ1-2; D remains ambiguous. CDR1 is SQVTM, CDR2 ANQGSEA, per germline. Between the trimmed V and J ends, which lost 4 bases and 7 bases, there was a span of 4 bases. CDR3 length: 9 residues. This chain's CDR3 is CSVVSGYTF. DNA of the CDR3: TGCAGCGTTGTTAGTGGCTACACCTTC.

The chain joins TRBV9 to TRBJ1-1, with D possibly TRBD1 on 5 matching bases. With 3 bases removed from V and 3 bases from J, the gap between germline ends came to 12 bases. CDR1 and CDR2 from the germline V gene are SGDLS and YYNGEE. The CDR3 spans 14 residues. CDR3 DNA: TGTGCCAGCAGCGAGTCCCAGGGTGACACTGAAGCTTTCTTT. The encoded protein is CASSESQGDTEAFF.

V and J are TRBV19 and TRBJ2-3; D may be TRBD1 (5 bases). The length of the CDR3 is 13 residues. V shed 4 bases and J shed 5 bases, with 10 bases lying between them. Germline CDR1 LNHDA, CDR2 SQIVND (reference sequence). Written as DNA, the CDR3 is TGTGCCAGTAGTACTCGGACACAAGATACGCAGTATTTT. Protein product: CASSTRTQDTQYF.

This clone was detected only a few times. The rearrangement joins TRBV5-6 to TRBJ1-1; D possibly corresponds to TRBD1 (6 bases). Germline V gene lookup returns CDR1 SGHDT and CDR2 YYEEEE. V was cut by 3 bases and J by 11 bases, with 17 bases left in between. The CDR3 totals 13 residues. CDR3 residues: CASSSQITGNAFF. In nucleotides, the CDR3 is TGTGCCAGCAGCTCTCAAATTACAGGGAATGCTTTCTTT.

The chain links TRBV7-8 to TRBJ1-4; D gene uncertain. Trimming stripped 1 base from V and 5 bases from J, with 11 bases between. Germline V gives CDR1 SGHVS, CDR2 FQNEAQ. The CDR3 length is 15 residues. The CDR3 reads CASSLGTGKNEKLFF. In nucleotides, the CDR3 is TGTGCCAGCAGCTTAGGGACTGGCAAGAATGAAAAACTGTTTTTT.

This chain links TRBV28 with TRBJ1-3; weak D call: TRBD1 (5 bases). Germline V gene lookup returns CDR1 MDHEN and CDR2 SYDVKM. The V end lost 6 bases, the J end lost 4 bases, and 13 bases lay between the germline ends. This CDR3 has 14 residues. CDR3 DNA sequence: TGTGCCAGCAGCTCAGGGTCCCCCGGAAACACCATATATTTT. This gives the protein CASSSGSPGNTIYF.

This chain joins TRBV18 and TRBJ2-7; 13 nucleotides match TRBD2. This CDR3 is 15 amino acids long. V gave up 3 bases and J gave up 6 bases; unmatched junction bases: 5. Per germline, CDR1 KGHSH and CDR2 LQKENI. The CDR3 sequence is CASSPTSGRLGEQYF. The CDR3 DNA reads TGTGCCAGCTCACCGACTAGCGGGAGGCTTGGCGAGCAGTACTTC.

This clone was observed a few times. The chain carries TRBV11-3 and TRBJ2-7, with unresolved D. Trimming removed 3 bases from V and 3 bases from J, with 6 bases in between. The CDR3 spans 12 residues. Germline CDR1 is SGHNT and CDR2 is YENEEA. CDR3 sequence (DNA): TGTGCCAGCAGCTTGACAAACTACGAGCAGTACTTC. Encoded protein: CASSLTNYEQYF.

The J gene is TRBJ2-7, the V gene TRBV5-1; the match to TRBD2 covers 10 bases. The CDR3 runs 15 residues. Germline V gene data show CDR1 as SGHRS and CDR2 as YFSETQ. Trimming removed 0 bases from V and 5 bases from J; junction bases left unmatched: 5. This CDR3 is CASSLASGSIDEQYF. Here the CDR3 DNA reads TGCGCCAGCAGCTTGGCTAGCGGGAGTATCGACGAGCAGTACTTC.

The rearrangement links TRBV10-2 to TRBJ1-3; no firm D call. CDR3 length: 12 amino acids. Germline V gene data show CDR1 as WSHSY and CDR2 as SAAADI. V was clipped by 6 bases and J by 8 bases, with 11 bases between them. The DNA of the CDR3 is TGCGCCAGCAGCCTCGTTAGAGACACCATATATTTT. Translated, it gives CASSLVRDTIYF.

J is TRBJ2-1 and V is TRBV5-1, with a possible D match to TRBD1 (6 bases). V was trimmed by 0 bases and J by 4 bases, leaving 11 bases between them. CDR1 is SGHRS and CDR2 is YFSETQ in the germline V gene. The CDR3 has 15 residues. CDR3 amino acids: CASSLGQGRYNEQFF. The CDR3 region has the DNA TGCGCCAGCAGCTTGGGCCAGGGGAGATACAATGAGCAGTTCTTC. The variable domain in full, completed from reference TRBV5-1 and TRBJ2-1, reads KAGVTQTPRYLIKTRGQQVTLSCSPISGHRSVSWYQQTPGQGLQFLFEYFSETQRNKGNFPGRFSGRQFSNSRSEMNVSTLELGDSALYLCASSLGQGRYNEQFFGPGTRLTVL.

This clone was seen more than once but under ten times. The chain uses TRBV30 and TRBJ2-7, with unresolved D. Germline V gene data show CDR1 as GTSNPN and CDR2 as SVGIG (reference sequence). V dropped 0 bases and J dropped 4 bases, with 13 bases sitting between them. The CDR3 covers 14 residues. The CDR3 nucleotides read TGTGCCTGGAGTGTACGAGGCCGTTCTTACGAGCAGTACTTC. It specifies CAWSVRGRSYEQYF.

The V gene is TRBV29-1, the J gene TRBJ1-5, with TRBD1 matching over 7 bases. From germline, CDR1 is SQVTM and CDR2 ANQGSEA. The CDR3 runs 15 residues. The junction had 11 bases not matched to a gene; V was cut back by 6 bases and J by 3 bases. The CDR3 sequence: CSVASNRGPNQPQHF. The CDR3 nucleotides read TGCAGCGTAGCATCAAACAGGGGCCCCAATCAGCCCCAGCATTTT.

As for this clone: The same CDR3 also results from other DNA sequences found in this sample. The rearrangement links TRBV5-4 to TRBJ1-3, with D possibly TRBD1 on 5 matching bases. CDR3 length: 14 residues. V was cut by 1 base and J by 3 bases, with 8 bases left in between. The V gene's germline CDR1 is SGHNT and CDR2 YYREEE (reference sequence). CDR3 nucleotide sequence: TGTGCCAGCAGCTTGCCAGGGTTTGGAAACACCATATATTTT. The encoded protein is CASSLPGFGNTIYF.

V and J are TRBV21-1 and TRBJ2-3; the DNA was not compared with TRBD2, the D call given in the table. TRBV21-1 is a pseudogene. CDR3 size: 16 residues. The chain's CDR3 is CASSKGTGGGTDTQYF. The CDR3 nucleotides are TGTGCCAGCAGCAAAGGAACGGGAGGAGGGACAGATACGCAGTATTTT.

CDR3 amino acids: CASSQASLQTLTIYF. The CDR3 DNA is TGCGCCAGCAGCCAAGCTTCCCTACAGACATTGACCATATATTTT. The V gene is TRBV4-1, the J gene TRBJ1-3; D is unresolved. The germline CDR1 and CDR2 sequences are MGHRA and YSYEKL. V was cut by 1 base and J by 10 bases, with 17 bases left in between. This CDR3 comprises 15 residues.

This chain links TRBV6-4 with TRBJ1-3; weak D call: TRBD1 (6 bases). Looked up from germline, CDR1 is MRHNA and CDR2 is SNTAGT. V was pared by 6 bases and J by 4 bases, with 19 bases between. This CDR3 comprises 16 residues. The CDR3 nucleotides read TGTGCCAGCAGCCGGAGGGAGGGGGTGGAAGGAAACACCATATATTTT. Residues: CASSRREGVEGNTIYF.

The chain employs TRBV5-5 and TRBJ1-5; D possibly corresponds to TRBD1 (5 bases). The CDR3 is 15 amino acids. V was trimmed by 2 bases and J by 5 bases, leaving 14 bases between them. Germline V lookup: CDR1 SGHKS, CDR2 YYEKEE (reference sequence). The CDR3 region has the DNA TGTGCCAGCAGCTTTTTCAGGGAAAGGGATCAGCCCCAGCATTTT. It is translated as CASSFFRERDQPQHF. The variable domain in full, completed from reference TRBV5-5 and TRBJ1-5, reads DAGVTQSPTHLIKTRGQQVTLRCSPISGHKSVSWYQQVLGQGPQFIFQYYEKEERGRGNFPDRFSARQFPNYSSELNVNALLLGDSALYLCASSFFRERDQPQHFGDGTRLSIL.

The CDR3 spells CASSYSAEQYF. CDR3 DNA: TGTGCCAGCAGTTACTCGGCCGAGCAGTACTTC. The chain links TRBV6-5 to TRBJ2-7; D unresolved. In germline, CDR1 is MNHEY, CDR2 SVGAGI. V lost 0 bases, J lost 6 bases, and 3 bases lay in between. CDR3 length: 11 amino acids.

V usage is TRBV19 and J usage is TRBJ1-4; D unresolved. CDR3 length: 14 amino acids. Germline V gene sequence: CDR1 LNHDA, CDR2 SQIVND (reference sequence). V gave up 5 bases and J gave up 5 bases, with 12 bases separating them. The CDR3 DNA reads as TGTGCCAGTAGTTATAATCAGTTCAATGAAAAACTGTTTTTT. This codes for CASSYNQFNEKLFF.

The J gene is TRBJ2-7, the V gene TRBV27; possibly TRBD1 for D (6 bases). V lost 5 bases, J lost 6 bases, and 26 bases lay in between. The CDR3 runs to 17 residues. The germline V gene encodes CDR1 MNHEY and CDR2 SMNVEV (reference sequence). The CDR3 DNA is TGTGCCAGCAGTAACCTCCAGGGGTATTATACTGGTGGCGAGCAGTACTTC. This gives the protein CASSNLQGYYTGGEQYF.

The chain employs TRBV11-2 and TRBJ2-7; D is uncertain. The germline V gene has CDR1 SGHAT and CDR2 FQNNGV. CDR3 length equals 11 residues. Trimming took off 4 bases at V and 7 bases at J, with 8 bases between the two ends. The CDR3 here is CASSYTLEQYF. CDR3 DNA sequence: TGTGCCAGCAGCTATACTCTTGAGCAGTACTTC.

A few counts support this clone. CDR3 protein: CASSHDSSTYNEQFF. In DNA, the CDR3 is TGTGCCAGCAGCCACGACTCGAGCACCTACAATGAGCAGTTCTTC. This rearrangement joins TRBV3-1 (or the pseudogene TRBV3-2) to TRBJ2-1; D unclear. V lost 3 bases and J 2 bases, leaving 11 bases between the germline ends. CDR1 and CDR2 from the germline V gene are LGHDT and YNNKEL (reference sequence). The CDR3 length is 15 residues.

This rearrangement joins TRBV6-2 or TRBV6-3 to TRBJ2-2, with TRBD2 identical over 8 bases. Per the germline V gene, CDR1 is MNHEY and CDR2 is SVGEGT. V trimming: 6 bases; J trimming: 5 bases; junction bases outside the gene matches: 5. CDR3 length: 14 amino acids. CDR3 loop: CASSLLAETGELFF. For the CDR3, the DNA is TGTGCCAGCAGCCTACTAGCGGAGACCGGGGAGCTGTTTTTT.

The chain joins TRBV19 to TRBJ2-5, with TRBD2 identical over 13 bases. The CDR3 covers 14 residues. Losses at the gene ends were 10 bases for V and 2 bases for J; bases not matched to a gene: 4. Germline CDR1 reads LNHDA; CDR2 reads SQIVND (reference sequence). CDR3 coding DNA: TGTGCCACAGGACTAGCGGGAGTTCAAGAGACCCAGTACTTC. Its translation: CATGLAGVQETQYF.